This T cell receptor beta chain was retrieved from a study of cytomegalovirus exposure and HLA in healthy donors. The germline V gene encodes CDR1 SGDLS and CDR2 YYNGEE. The CDR3 is 12 residues long. The V gene lost 3 bases and the J gene lost 8 bases, with 11 bases spanning the gap. The PCR was carried out with 60 Vbeta primers and 13 Jbeta primers. This table comes from immunoSEQ multiplex PCR, and its TCRdb copy is limited to in-frame clones, with some not included. The sample shows 35,000 to 45,000 clones, about 60% of them seen only once. General study results and limits: High specificity and sensitivity for cytomegalovirus status were reported for the classifier.

For this clone: The antigen is unknown.

In nominal health when sampled, donors likely had unrecorded immune exposures nonetheless. The sequence came from a man aged 55 to 70 in good health and CMV-seropositive. The source material was PBMCs. The genes are TRBV9 and TRBJ1-1; D perhaps matches TRBD1 (5 bases). The CDR3 coding sequence is TGTGCCAGCAGCGCAACCGGGGGAGAAGCTTTCTTT. Translating gives CASSATGGEAFF.